A single sample gave rise to the 24 T cell receptor beta chains below, sequenced in a study of beta chain features in type 1 diabetes. The authors reverse transcribed all of the isolated RNA, so sequencing captured expressed TCRB transcripts. Sequenced by immunoSEQ multiplex PCR; TCRdb stores in-frame clones only, minus some. Among about 150,000 clones listed, roughly 8% were seen once. The sample taken for sequencing was central memory CD4+ T cells from blood. The source of these receptors is a young man in good health.

The chain's CDR3 is CAWSEGGGNSPLHF. In nucleotides, the CDR3 is TGTGCCTGGAGCGAGGGGGGGGGCAATTCACCCCTCCACTTT. J is TRBJ1-6 and V is TRBV30; a weak D match, TRBD1 (6 bases). The CDR3 is 14 amino acids. The V gene's germline CDR1 is GTSNPN and CDR2 SVGIG (reference sequence). V dropped 3 bases and J dropped 7 bases, with 13 bases sitting between them.

V and J are TRBV5-6 and TRBJ2-1, with 10 bases lining up with TRBD1. Germline CDR1 is SGHDT and CDR2 is YYEEEE. The CDR3 runs 13 residues. Unmatched junction bases numbered 3, after V lost 4 bases and J lost 8 bases. The CDR3 region has the DNA TGTGCCAGCAGCGTGACAGGGGGCTATGAGCAGTTCTTC. As protein: CASSVTGGYEQFF.

The rearrangement links TRBV7-9 to TRBJ2-2; 10 nucleotides align to TRBD1. The CDR3 contains 16 residues. With 6 bases clipped from V and 5 bases from J, the junction kept 9 bases outside the gene matches. Germline V gene data show CDR1 as SEHNR and CDR2 as FQNEAQ (reference sequence). This CDR3 reads CASSLPGQGITGELFF. The CDR3 DNA follows: TGTGCCAGCAGTTTACCGGGACAGGGGATTACCGGGGAGCTGTTTTTT.

CDR3 sequence: CASSQSRTATYEQYF. DNA of the CDR3: TGCGCCAGCAGCCAATCAAGGACAGCAACCTACGAGCAGTACTTC. The chain carries TRBV4-3 and TRBJ2-7; a possible D gene is TRBD1 (6 bases). V shed 2 bases and J shed 2 bases, with 13 bases lying between them. There are 15 residues in the CDR3. From germline, CDR1 is LGHNA and CDR2 YSLEER.

This clone came up a few times. This rearrangement joins TRBV7-2 to TRBJ2-1; TRBD2 is a possible D gene (7 bases). V dropped 5 bases and J dropped 4 bases, with 21 bases sitting between them. The CDR3 has 17 amino acids. The V gene's germline CDR1 is SGHTA and CDR2 FQGNSA. The CDR3 reads CASSQEFGGAEYNEQFF. CDR3 in DNA: TGTGCCAGCAGCCAAGAGTTTGGGGGGGCGGAGTACAATGAGCAGTTCTTC.

V and J are TRBV5-6 and TRBJ1-6, with D possibly TRBD1 on 6 matching bases. This CDR3 is 13 amino acids long. Germline V CDR1 and CDR2: SGHDT, YYEEEE. With 6 bases removed from V and 5 bases from J, the gap between germline ends came to 9 bases. The CDR3 sequence: CASKGTHNSPLHF. The DNA of the CDR3 is TGTGCCAGCAAAGGGACACATAATTCACCCCTCCACTTT.

This clone was seen only a few times. The V and J genes are TRBV19 and TRBJ2-2; no firm D call. The germline V gene has CDR1 LNHDA and CDR2 SQIVND (reference sequence). With 5 bases removed from V and 2 bases from J, the gap between germline ends came to 12 bases. The CDR3 runs to 15 residues. The CDR3 DNA reads as TGTGCCAGTAGTCCTATTCAGACTAACACCGGGGAGCTGTTTTTT. It encodes CASSPIQTNTGELFF.

This clone showed up many times. Here the CDR3 DNA reads TGTGCCAGCAGCTTAGCTAGCGACTACAATGAGCAGTTCTTC. The encoded protein is CASSLASDYNEQFF. J is TRBJ2-1 and V is TRBV7-9; possibly TRBD2 for D (5 bases). The CDR3 is 14 residues long. CDR1 SEHNR and CDR2 FQNEAQ come from the germline V gene (reference sequence). The V end was cut by 0 bases, the J end by 3 bases, with 6 bases between. The variable domain in full, completed from reference TRBV7-9 and TRBJ2-1, reads DTGVSQNPRHKITKRGQNVTFRCDPISEHNRLYWYRQTLGQGPEFLTYFQNEAQLEKSRLLSDRFSAERPKGSFSTLEIQRTEQGDSAMYLCASSLASDYNEQFFGPGTRLTVL.

This clone was seen more than once but under ten times. This chain connects TRBV7-9 to TRBJ2-3, with D hard to call. Germline V lookup: CDR1 SEHNR, CDR2 FQNEAQ (reference sequence). This CDR3 is built from 14 residues. V was pared by 1 base and J by 2 bases, with 7 bases between. CDR3 in amino acids: CASSLGALTDTQYF. The CDR3 DNA sequence: TGTGCCAGCAGCTTAGGAGCGCTCACAGATACGCAGTATTTT.

The gene calls are TRBV28 and TRBJ1-2; 8 bases fit TRBD1. This CDR3 has 15 amino acids. CDR1 is MDHEN, CDR2 SYDVKM, per germline. With 2 bases clipped from V and 4 bases from J, the junction kept 6 bases outside the gene matches. Here the CDR3 reads CASSLVGQGGYGYTF. The CDR3 nucleotides read TGTGCCAGCAGTTTAGTTGGACAGGGCGGCTATGGCTACACCTTC.

The chain has TRBV18 and TRBJ2-7; 7 bases are a match to TRBD2. The length of the CDR3 is 17 residues. V was pared by 2 bases and J by 3 bases, with 13 bases of the junction left unmatched. Germline assignment: CDR1 KGHSH and CDR2 LQKENI. CDR3 bases: TGTGCCAGCTCACCAAGTCTCCTGGCGGGAGCCGTCTACGAGCAGTACTTC. Translation gives CASSPSLLAGAVYEQYF. Full variable domain (missing parts from reference TRBV18 and TRBJ2-7): NAGVMQNPRHLVRRRGQEARLRCSPMKGHSHVYWYRQLPEEGLKFMVYLQKENIIDESGMPKERFSAEFPKEGPSILRIQQVVRGDSAAYFCASSPSLLAGAVYEQYFGPGTRLTVT.

The J gene is TRBJ2-7, the V gene TRBV10-3; no firm D call. The germline CDR1 and CDR2 sequences are ENHRY and SYGVKD. CDR3 length equals 13 residues. V was shortened by 4 bases and J by 0 bases, with 7 bases between the two germline ends. CDR3 nucleotide sequence: TGTGCCATCAGTGGCGGAAGCTCCTACGAGCAGTACTTC. It specifies CAISGGSSYEQYF.

The rearrangement uses TRBV6-6 and TRBJ1-2, with 7 bases that match TRBD1. The CDR3 sequence is 16 residues long. After removal of 0 bases from V and 4 bases from J, the junction contained 8 bases not matched to a gene. CDR1 is MNHNY and CDR2 is SVGAGI in the germline V gene (reference sequence). The CDR3 region has the DNA TGTGCCAGCAGTTACTCCAGGGACAGTAGTTTCTATGGCTACACCTTC. It codes for CASSYSRDSSFYGYTF.

This clone was seen only a few times. This sequence joins TRBV16 and TRBJ1-3, with 10 bases identical to TRBD1. With 0 bases clipped from V and 8 bases from J, the junction kept 4 bases outside the gene matches. The CDR3 extends over 15 amino acids. Germline CDR1 is KGHSY and CDR2 is FQNENV. CDR3 sequence reads: CASSQSTGGGYTIYF. For the CDR3, the DNA is TGTGCCAGCAGCCAATCGACAGGGGGCGGATACACCATATATTTT.

This clone was seen repeatedly, ten times or more. The genes are TRBV19 and TRBJ2-3, with D maybe TRBD2 (6 bases). The CDR3 runs 15 residues. The V end lost 6 bases, the J end lost 2 bases, and 15 bases lay between the germline ends. Looked up from germline, CDR1 is LNHDA and CDR2 is SQIVND (reference sequence). The CDR3 here is CASRDGSLITDTQYF. The CDR3 DNA reads as TGTGCCAGTAGGGACGGGAGCCTTATCACAGATACGCAGTATTTT.

This clone was observed a few times. The V and J genes are TRBV4-1 and TRBJ2-3; 9 nucleotides align to TRBD2. Germline loops: CDR1 MGHRA, CDR2 YSYEKL. The V gene end was trimmed by 8 bases and the J gene end by 1 base; junction bases not matched to a gene: 4. This CDR3 contains 14 residues. The CDR3 bases are TGCGCCAGCTCAGCGGGGGGTGGCACAGATACGCAGTATTTT. Translated: CASSAGGGTDTQYF.

The chain has TRBV7-8 and TRBJ1-5; a weak D match, TRBD1 (5 bases). Germline V gives CDR1 SGHVS, CDR2 FQNEAQ. V gave up 0 bases and J gave up 1 base, with 7 bases separating them. This CDR3 comprises 15 residues. CDR3: CASSLAGHSNQPQHF. The CDR3 DNA reads as TGTGCCAGCAGCTTAGCCGGACACAGCAATCAGCCCCAGCATTTT.

The chain joins TRBV28 to TRBJ2-7; 7 bases line up with TRBD2. V was pared by 4 bases and J by 4 bases, with 7 bases of the junction left unmatched. From germline, CDR1 is MDHEN and CDR2 SYDVKM. The CDR3 contains 14 residues. The CDR3 here is CASSSGTMSYEQYF. CDR3 nucleotide sequence: TGTGCCAGCAGTTCCGGGACTATGTCATACGAGCAGTACTTC.

This clone was seen a few times. The CDR3 sequence: CASSVRGTSDADTQYF. The CDR3 DNA is TGTGCCAGCAGCGTACGCGGGACTAGCGACGCAGATACGCAGTATTTT. The chain recombines TRBV9 with TRBJ2-3; 10 bases map to TRBD2. Trimming at V came to 1 base and at J to 4 bases, leaving 6 bases not matched to a gene. This CDR3 has 16 amino acids. The germline gives CDR1 SGDLS, CDR2 YYNGEE.

This clone was counted a few times. The chain uses TRBV19 and TRBJ2-6; D is ambiguous. The CDR3 has 15 amino acids. Between the trimmed V and J ends, which lost 3 bases and 1 base, there was a span of 7 bases. Germline lookup yields CDR1 LNHDA and CDR2 SQIVND (reference sequence). Here the CDR3 DNA reads TGTGCCAGTAGTATCATAGTGTCTGGGGCCAACGTCCTGACTTTC. Amino acids: CASSIIVSGANVLTF.

This clone was detected a few times. This rearrangement joins TRBV11-2 to TRBJ2-1; 9 nucleotides match TRBD1. V shed 3 bases and J 9 bases; nucleotides not matched to a gene: 9. The CDR3 has 15 amino acids. Per the germline V gene, CDR1 is SGHAT and CDR2 is FQNNGV. The CDR3, as DNA: TGTGCCAGCAGCTTTGGGACAGGGAAGAACACTGAGCAGTTCTTC. It specifies CASSFGTGKNTEQFF.

This clone was recorded a few times. This sequence joins TRBV4-1 and TRBJ2-2, with D perhaps matching TRBD1 (5 bases). V was cut by 2 bases and J by 4 bases, with 8 bases left in between. There are 14 residues in the CDR3. CDR1 and CDR2 from the germline V gene are MGHRA and YSYEKL. CDR3: CASSQYQGTGELFF. As DNA, the CDR3 is TGCGCCAGCAGCCAATACCAGGGCACCGGGGAGCTGTTTTTT.

This clone was found a few times. J is TRBJ1-2 and V is TRBV7-2, with 7 bases aligning to TRBD1. Germline V CDR1 and CDR2: SGHTA, FQGNSA. The CDR3 loop spans 15 amino acids. The trim removed 1 base at V and 8 bases at J, leaving 10 bases unmatched. As DNA, the CDR3 is TGTGCCAGCAGCTTAGACAGGGGCCCGTTAGAAGGCTACACCTTC. Amino acid sequence: CASSLDRGPLEGYTF.

This clone showed up many times. The chain uses TRBV19 and TRBJ2-1; TRBD2 might be the D (6 bases). The CDR3 is 14 residues long. V was clipped by 5 bases and J by 9 bases, with 17 bases between them. Per the germline V gene, CDR1 is LNHDA and CDR2 is SQIVND (reference sequence). The CDR3 is CASSRDSQSGEQFF. CDR3 nucleotides: TGTGCCAGTAGTCGGGACTCCCAGTCGGGTGAGCAGTTCTTC.